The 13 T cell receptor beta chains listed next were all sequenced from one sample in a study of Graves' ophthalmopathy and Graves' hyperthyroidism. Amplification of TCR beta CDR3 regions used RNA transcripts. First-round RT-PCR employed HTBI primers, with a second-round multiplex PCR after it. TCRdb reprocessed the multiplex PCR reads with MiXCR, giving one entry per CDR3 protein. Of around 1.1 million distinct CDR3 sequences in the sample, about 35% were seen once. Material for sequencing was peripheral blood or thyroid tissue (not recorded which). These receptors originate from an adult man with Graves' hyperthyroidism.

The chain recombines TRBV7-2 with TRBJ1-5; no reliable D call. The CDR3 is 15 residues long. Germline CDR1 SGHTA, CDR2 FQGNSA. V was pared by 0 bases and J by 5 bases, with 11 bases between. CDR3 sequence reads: CASSLALDLDQPQHF. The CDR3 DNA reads TGTGCCAGCAGCTTAGCGTTGGACCTGGATCAGCCCCAGCATTTT.

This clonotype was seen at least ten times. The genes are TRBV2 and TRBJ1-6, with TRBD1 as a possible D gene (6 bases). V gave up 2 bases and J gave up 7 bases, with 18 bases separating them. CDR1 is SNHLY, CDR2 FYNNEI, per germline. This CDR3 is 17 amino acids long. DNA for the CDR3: TGTGCCAGCAGTGAAAGGGGGGGACACGCAGGGAATTCACCCCTCCACTTT. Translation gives CASSERGGHAGNSPLHF.

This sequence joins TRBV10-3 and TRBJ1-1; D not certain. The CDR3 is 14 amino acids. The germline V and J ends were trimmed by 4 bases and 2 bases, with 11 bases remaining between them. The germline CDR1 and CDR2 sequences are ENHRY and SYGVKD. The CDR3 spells CAISGERGNTEAFF. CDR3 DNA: TGTGCCATCAGTGGTGAGCGGGGAAACACTGAAGCTTTCTTT.

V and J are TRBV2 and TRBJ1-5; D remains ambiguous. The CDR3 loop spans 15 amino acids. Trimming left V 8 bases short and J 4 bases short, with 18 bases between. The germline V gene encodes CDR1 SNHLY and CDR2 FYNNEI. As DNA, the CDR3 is TGTGCCAGCGGTTCCGGGCCAGGCGAAAATCAGCCCCAGCATTTT. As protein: CASGSGPGENQPQHF.

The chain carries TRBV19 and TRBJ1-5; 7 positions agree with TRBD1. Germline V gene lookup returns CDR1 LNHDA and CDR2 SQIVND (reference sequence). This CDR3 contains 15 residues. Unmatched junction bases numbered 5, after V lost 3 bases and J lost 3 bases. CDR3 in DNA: TGTGCCAGTAGTATCCCCGACAGGGACAATCAGCCCCAGCATTTT. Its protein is CASSIPDRDNQPQHF.

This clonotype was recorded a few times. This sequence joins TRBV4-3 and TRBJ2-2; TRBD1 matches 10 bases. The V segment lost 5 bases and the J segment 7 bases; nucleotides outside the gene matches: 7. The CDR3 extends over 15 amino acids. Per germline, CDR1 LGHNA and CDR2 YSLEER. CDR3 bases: TGCGCCAGCAGCAGGACAGGGGGGTCGATCGGGGAGCTGTTTTTT. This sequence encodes CASSRTGGSIGELFF.

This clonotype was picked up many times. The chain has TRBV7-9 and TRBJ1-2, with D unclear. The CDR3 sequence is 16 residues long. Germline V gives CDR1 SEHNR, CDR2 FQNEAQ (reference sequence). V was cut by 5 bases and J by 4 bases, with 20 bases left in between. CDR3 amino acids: CASSPVGRAAIYGYTF. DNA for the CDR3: TGTGCCAGCAGCCCCGTAGGAAGGGCTGCTATCTATGGCTACACCTTC.

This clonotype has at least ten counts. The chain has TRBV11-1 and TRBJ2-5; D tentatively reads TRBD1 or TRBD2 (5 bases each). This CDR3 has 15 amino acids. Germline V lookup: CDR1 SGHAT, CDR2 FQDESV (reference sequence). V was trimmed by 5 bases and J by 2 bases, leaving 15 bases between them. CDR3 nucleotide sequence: TGTGCCAGCAGCGACGTAGGGACGTCACAAGAGACCCAGTACTTC. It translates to CASSDVGTSQETQYF.

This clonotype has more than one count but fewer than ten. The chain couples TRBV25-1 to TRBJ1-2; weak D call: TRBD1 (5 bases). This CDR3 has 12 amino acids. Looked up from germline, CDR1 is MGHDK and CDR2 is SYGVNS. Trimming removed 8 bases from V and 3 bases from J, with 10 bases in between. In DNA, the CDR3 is TGTGCCAGCTATGGGACGGACTATGGCTACACCTTC. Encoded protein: CASYGTDYGYTF.

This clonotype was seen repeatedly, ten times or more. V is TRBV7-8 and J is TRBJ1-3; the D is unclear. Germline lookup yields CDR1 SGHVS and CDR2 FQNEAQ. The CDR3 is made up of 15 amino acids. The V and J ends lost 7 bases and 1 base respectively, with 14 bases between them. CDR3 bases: TGTGCCAGCACCCAGCGGGTGGTATCTGGAAACACCATATATTTT. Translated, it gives CASTQRVVSGNTIYF.

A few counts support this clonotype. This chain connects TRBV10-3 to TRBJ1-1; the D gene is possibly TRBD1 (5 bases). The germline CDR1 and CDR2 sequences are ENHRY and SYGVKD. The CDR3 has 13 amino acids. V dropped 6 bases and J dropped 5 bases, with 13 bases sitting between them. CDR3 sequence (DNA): TGTGCCATCAGGGGGAGCAGGGCTACTGAAGCTTTCTTT. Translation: CAIRGSRATEAFF.

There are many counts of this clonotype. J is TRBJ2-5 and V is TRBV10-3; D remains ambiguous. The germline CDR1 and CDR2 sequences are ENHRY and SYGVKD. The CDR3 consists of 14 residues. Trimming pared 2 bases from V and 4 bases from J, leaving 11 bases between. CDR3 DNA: TGTGCCATCAGTGAGGAGTCGAGAGGAGAGACCCAGTACTTC. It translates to CAISEESRGETQYF.

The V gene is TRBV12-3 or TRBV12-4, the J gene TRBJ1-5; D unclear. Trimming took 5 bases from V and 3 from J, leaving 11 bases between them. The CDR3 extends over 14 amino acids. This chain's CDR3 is CASSKATFNQPQHF. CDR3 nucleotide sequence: TGTGCCAGCAGTAAAGCAACTTTCAATCAGCCCCAGCATTTT.